This TCR beta chain was retrieved from a study of blood T cells in healthy people across ages. Study observations and caveats: In the absence of known donor CMV status, changes in expanded clonotypes were possibly confounded. It was not possible, with unsorted PBMCs, to conclusively compare naive and antigen-experienced cells.

In the case of this clonotype: Its specificity is not known.

The V end lost 4 bases, the J end lost 2 bases, and 15 bases lay between the germline ends. Germline V gene lookup returns CDR1 DFQATT and CDR2 SNEGSKA (reference sequence). CDR3 size: 14 residues. PCR was performed a second time for about 7 to 11 cycles using a sample-barcoded 5' primer and a J-beta primer mix. Every cDNA was tagged by a template-switch adaptor with 12 random nucleotides. Each CDR3 protein is one row after TCRdb ran MiXCR on the 5' RACE reads. Of roughly 1,800,000 distinct CDR3 sequences in the sample, 40% to 55% were seen once. J is TRBJ2-7 and V is TRBV20-1; weak D call: TRBD1 (6 bases). The TCR comes from a woman in her thirties or forties in good health. Material: blood. The CDR3 coding sequence is TGCAGTGCTACAAGACAGGATTCCCCCTACGAGCAGTACTTC. As protein: CSATRQDSPYEQYF.